This TCR beta chain was identified in a study of graft-versus-host responses after intestinal transplantation. Overall study: The whole recipient group had anti-thymocyte globulin induction followed by tacrolimus and steroids for two to three years.

Germline V gene sequence: CDR1 SGHTA, CDR2 FQGNSA. V lost 4 bases, J lost 4 bases, and 6 bases stayed unmatched. The CDR3 has 14 amino acids. The table came from immunoSEQ multiplex PCR; TCRdb's copy has only in-frame clones and leaves some out. The sample records almost 85,000 clones, 91% being singletons. Study-wide points: Peak circulating GvH clone levels were associated with early post-transplant HvG declines. Patients who carried graft-donor T cell macrochimerism also had high graft-versus-host to host-versus-graft clonal ratios in their allografts.

Turning to this clone: Antigen: not known.

The sequencing used unstimulated CD4+ T cells sorted from spleen or lymph node cells, collected before intestinal transplant. The TCR was taken from a human donor who received an intestinal transplant. The V gene is TRBV7-2, the J gene TRBJ2-5; 7 nucleotides line up with TRBD1. The CDR3 DNA reads as TGTGCCAGCAGCTACAGGGGCCAGGGAGAGACCCAGTACTTC. Its protein product is CASSYRGQGETQYF.